This T cell receptor beta chain was sequenced during a study of CD8 T cells in Susac syndrome. Study-wide results and caveats: The study recognized that its TCR sequencing and HLA analysis covered a relatively small number of individuals.

In the case of this clonotype: Its antigen is as yet unknown.

This CDR3 region has 13 residues. Germline CDR1 is SGHNT and CDR2 is YYREEE (reference sequence). V was trimmed by 5 bases and J by 4 bases, leaving 12 bases between them. An input of roughly 0.45 to 1 ug of RNA was subjected to reverse transcription using random hexamers. The amplification used immunoSEQ multiplex PCR on TCR beta CDR3; it spanned 54 Vbeta and 13 Jbeta. TCRdb independently ran MiXCR on the immunoSEQ multiplex PCR reads; one entry per CDR3 protein. This sample has roughly 200,000 distinct CDR3 sequences, with 90% to 97% found just once. The sample consisted of CD4+ T cells from PBMCs. V usage is TRBV5-4 and J usage is TRBJ2-5; D might be TRBD2 (5 bases). The sequence was obtained from a human donor with multiple sclerosis. For the CDR3, the DNA is TGTGCCAGCAGTCTGGACTTGGTAGAGACCCAGTACTTC. Amino acids: CASSLDLVETQYF.